This TCR beta chain was profiled in a study of T-cell reconstitution after alpha-beta-depleted transplantation in children. Library preparation (for TCRbeta) was performed with unique molecular identifiers. MiXCR, applied by TCRdb to the PCR reads, yields one record per CDR3 protein. Among approximately 400,000 distinct CDR3 sequences, 11% were seen once, and the ten largest hold roughly 5.1%. V lost 5 bases to trimming and J lost 4 bases; unmatched junction nucleotides: 10. Germline loops: CDR1 SGHVS, CDR2 FQNEAQ. The CDR3 is 16 residues long. Comment on this clonotype: Just one base apart from a much larger clone, this may be a read error.

The rearrangement joins TRBV7-8 to TRBJ2-3, with 9 bases aligning to TRBD2. The specimen was PBMCs from the stem cell graft donor, collected from the stem cell graft. The source is a human donor who donated a stem cell graft to a child with acute myeloid leukemia. The DNA of the CDR3 is TGTGCCAGCAGCGAGGCCAGCGGGGGGCCGGCAGATACGCAGTATTTT. This encodes CASSEASGGPADTQYF.